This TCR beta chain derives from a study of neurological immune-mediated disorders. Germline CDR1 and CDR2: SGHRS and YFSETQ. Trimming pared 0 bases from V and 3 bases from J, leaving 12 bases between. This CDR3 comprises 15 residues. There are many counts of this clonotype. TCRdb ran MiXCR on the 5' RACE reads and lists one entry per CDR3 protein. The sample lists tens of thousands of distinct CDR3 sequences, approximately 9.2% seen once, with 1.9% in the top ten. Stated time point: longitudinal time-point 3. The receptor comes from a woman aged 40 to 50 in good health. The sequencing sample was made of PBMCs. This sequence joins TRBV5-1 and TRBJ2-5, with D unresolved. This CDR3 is CASSLALGMKETQYF. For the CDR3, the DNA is TGCGCCAGCAGCTTGGCTTTAGGGATGAAAGAGACCCAGTACTTC.